Described below is a single TCR beta chain sequence and its context. In its sample, this clonotype was seen many times. It has no known antigen specificity. No base-level quality is on record; no much larger clone is a single base apart. V was cut back by 2 bases and J by 5 bases, leaving a gap of 16 bases between them. The CDR3, cysteine through phenylalanine, is 15 amino acids long. Only the CDR3 portion is preserved as DNA: 45 bases, with reading frame beginning at the first base. The germline V gene encodes CDR1 SGHVS and CDR2 FQNEAQ. What this sample's time point label stands for: blood at routine non-recurrence follow-up after resection. For TCR sequencing, whole RNA was extracted from tumor and nontumor lung tissue, or from cryopreserved PBMC samples, and no cell sorting was done. Only patients with enough RNA available from two or more tumor regions were chosen for TCR sequencing. The data stem from a study of spatial heterogeneity in lung cancer (dated 2019 in TCRdb). As for the study more broadly: The donors were 70 or so patients from the lung TRACERx cohort who had early-stage, untreated non-small cell lung cancer. Follow-up PBMC samples were sequenced whenever available, with a median time to follow-up of approximately two years after resection. Both alpha and beta chains were TCR-sequenced in around 220 tumor regions, about 64 matched nontumor lung samples and some 56 PBMC samples obtained at surgery. More beta-chain than alpha-chain transcripts were consistently detected, likely reflecting higher beta-chain transcript abundance. Nonsynonymous mutation counts, determined by whole-exome sequencing of tumor tissue, were related to features of the TCR repertoire. In the raw uncorrected reads, each unique combination of TCR and UMI appeared more than ten times on average. In non-small cell lung cancer, the study made a quantitative comparison of TCR alpha and beta repertoires among multiple tumor regions, matched nontumor lung and blood. General conclusions and limits of the study: Additional single-cell paired TCR alpha and beta sequencing was considered necessary to confirm, at a functional level, the hypothesis that regional TCRs recognize regional mutations. Only 13 to 15 patients were included in comparisons of baseline and follow-up blood repertoires. Ubiquitous expanded tumor TCRs were detected in blood more often at tumor resection than at routine follow-up.

The library was made by 5' RACE. For sequencing, a NextSeq 500 was employed. To allow correction of PCR and sequencing errors, the TCR library protocol tagged every TCR cDNA molecule with a unique molecular identifier. The study's own analysis went as follows. TCR identification, UMI-based error correction and CDR3 extraction were performed with Decombinator tools. Expanded TCRs were defined as those above a frequency of 2 per 1,000, corresponding to the top 1% of the tumor frequency distribution. Renyi diversity was computed with the R vegan package after each repertoire had been subsampled 100 times to 5,000 TCRs. To build CDR3 similarity networks, amino acid triplet string-kernel similarity was used, and CDR3s were connected when their pairwise similarity was above 0.82. TCRdb reworked the public reads: Q25 trimming with fastp, MiXCR clone assembly, productive beta chains retained. Under each unique CDR3 protein, matching rows form one entry showing the most common genes and DNA. V and J calls and clone size were set by TCRdb, not the authors. The sample has about 52,000 distinct CDR3 sequences on record, roughly 7% of them singletons. Jointly, the top ten make up around 36% of the sample.

This sample comprised PBMCs, obtained at follow-up. Recombination connected TRBV7-8 to TRBJ2-7, with the D gene uncertain. This receptor was obtained from a female donor with early-stage non-small cell lung cancer. The CDR3 is CASSLWAAAIDEQYF. The nucleotide sequence is TGTGCCAGCAGCTTATGGGCGGCAGCTATAGACGAGCAGTACTTC.